Listed below are T cell receptor beta chains from one sample, sequenced in a study of T-cell memory formation after mild COVID-19. TCRdb analysed the 5' RACE reads with MiXCR anew, one entry per CDR3 protein. Altogether 250,000 to 400,000 distinct CDR3 sequences are present, 14% being singletons, with the ten largest covering over 20%. What was sequenced was PBMCs or a T cell subset sorted from them (not recorded which). These TCRs come from a man younger than 35 who had mild COVID-19 (a few samples of this study predate the infection). Cell type and time point are not known. The conserved cysteine and the conserved F or W are not part of the CDR3 here. Clone size, where shown, is once, few, many, or a class for clones that have expanded.

ASSFYFSNTDTQY	TRBV7-2	TRBJ2-3	-
ASSLDTGSLETQY	TRBV5-1	TRBJ2-5	-
ASSYSQGGGGGYT	TRBV6-5	TRBJ1-2	-
AISDRRYTDTQY	TRBV10-3	TRBJ2-3	few
ASSPSVTGTYGYT	TRBV12-3/TRBV12-4	TRBJ1-2	-
ATSNRGYSPLH	TRBV27	TRBJ1-6	-
ASSYESDTQY	TRBV6-2/TRBV6-3	TRBJ2-3	many
ASSYFGLAGGNEQF	TRBV6-6	TRBJ2-1	few
ASIEATNEKLF	TRBV6-1	TRBJ1-4	-
SAQGLTNTGELF	TRBV20-1	TRBJ2-2	-
ASTPVSGHSGNTIY	TRBV12-3/TRBV12-4	TRBJ1-3	many
ASSQRGKVDQPQH	TRBV4-2	TRBJ1-5	few
SARGGEGQETQY	TRBV20-1	TRBJ2-5	-
ASSPQGAYNSPLH	TRBV9	TRBJ1-6	few
ASSLGQIHSYNSPLH	TRBV5-1	TRBJ1-6	-
ASSEPGLAGAYTQY	TRBV7-2	TRBJ2-3	many
AISESKGSPNNEQF	TRBV10-3	TRBJ2-1	many
ASSPKTVSLGYT	TRBV7-9	TRBJ1-2	few